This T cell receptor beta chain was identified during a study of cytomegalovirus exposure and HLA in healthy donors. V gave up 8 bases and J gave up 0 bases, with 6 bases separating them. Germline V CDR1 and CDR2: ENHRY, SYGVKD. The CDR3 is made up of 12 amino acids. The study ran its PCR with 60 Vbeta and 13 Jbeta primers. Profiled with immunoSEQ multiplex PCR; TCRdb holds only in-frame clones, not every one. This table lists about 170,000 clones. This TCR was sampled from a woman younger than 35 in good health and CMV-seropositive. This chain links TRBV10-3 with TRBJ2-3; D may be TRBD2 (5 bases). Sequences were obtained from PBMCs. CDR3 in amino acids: CAIGGSTDTQYF. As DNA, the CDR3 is TGTGCCATCGGAGGAAGCACAGATACGCAGTATTTT.